Listed below are T cell receptor beta chains from one sample, sequenced in a study of blood T cell repertoires in COVID-19. Only in-frame clones appear in the TCRdb table, and some are missing; sequencing was by immunoSEQ multiplex PCR. The sample records a few hundred thousand clones, approximately 86% being singletons. The sample consisted of PBMCs or T cells enriched from blood (not recorded which). The source is a woman aged 40-49 years with acute COVID-19. The CDR3 runs from the conserved cysteine through the conserved F or W. D genes are given only for firm matches. A row's size may be missing; if present it is once, few, many or a size class.

>TRBJ2-3|.|TRBV28|TRBD1
CASSSRQGWGDADTQYF
TGTGCCAGCAGTTCCCGACAGGGCTGGGGAGACGCAGATACGCAGTATTTT
>TRBJ1-1|.|TRBV20-1|.
CSSLGGEAFF
TGCAGTTCTCTGGGGGGTGAAGCTTTCTTT
>TRBJ1-1|once|TRBV19|.
CASSKGVFTEAFF
TGTGCCAGTAGTAAAGGGGTTTTCACTGAAGCTTTCTTT
>TRBJ1-1|.|TRBV13|TRBD1
CASSPTGEWGVNTEAFF
TGTGCCAGCAGCCCTACAGGGGAATGGGGAGTGAACACTGAAGCTTTCTTT
>TRBJ2-5|.|TRBV3-1/TRBV3-2|TRBD2
CASSRGGTSGRETQYF
TGTGCCAGCAGCCGAGGCGGGACTAGCGGGAGAGAGACCCAGTACTTC
>TRBJ2-5|.|TRBV30|TRBD2
CAWSVMTGGWQETQYF
TGTGCCTGGAGTGTCATGACGGGAGGGTGGCAAGAGACCCAGTACTTC
>TRBJ1-5|few|TRBV7-9|.
CASSPPGGSNQPQHF
TGTGCCAGCAGCCCGCCGGGAGGGTCCAATCAGCCCCAGCATTTT
>TRBJ2-7|.|TRBV3-1/TRBV3-2|TRBD2
CASSISGRWYEQYF
TGTGCCAGCTCCATTAGCGGGAGGTGGTACGAGCAGTACTTC
>TRBJ2-2|few|TRBV14|TRBD1
CASSQSGTGPTGELFF
TGTGCCAGCAGCCAGTCCGGGACAGGGCCCACCGGGGAGCTGTTTTTT
>TRBJ1-2|.|TRBV6-1|.
CASSEGQGLNYGYTF
TGTGCCAGCAGTGAGGGCCAGGGGTTGAACTATGGCTACACCTTC
>TRBJ2-6|.|TRBV13|.
CASTTPGSGANVLTF
TGTGCCAGCACTACTCCGGGTTCTGGGGCCAACGTCCTGACTTTC
>TRBJ2-2|.|TRBV9|.
CASSSNVAGDGGELFF
TGTGCCAGCAGCTCTAACGTGGCAGGGGACGGCGGGGAGCTGTTTTTT
>TRBJ2-5|.|TRBV7-9|.
CASSLAGERETQYF
TGTGCCAGCAGCTTAGCAGGGGAACGGGAGACCCAGTACTTC
>TRBJ2-7|.|TRBV9|TRBD2
CASSGGLAGAHEQYF
TGTGCCAGCAGCGGGGGACTAGCGGGAGCGCATGAGCAGTACTTC
>TRBJ1-1|.|TRBV5-1|TRBD1
CASIPDRGAEAFF
TGCGCCAGCATCCCCGACAGGGGTGCTGAAGCTTTCTTT
>TRBJ1-2|few|TRBV13|TRBD1
CASSLAESYRGRDGYTF
TGTGCCAGCAGCTTAGCGGAATCTTACAGGGGGCGCGATGGCTACACCTTC
>TRBJ1-3|.|TRBV29-1|TRBD1
CSVEDEDRGSLRGNTIYF
TGCAGCGTTGAAGATGAGGACAGGGGTTCTCTGCGAGGAAATACCATATATTTT